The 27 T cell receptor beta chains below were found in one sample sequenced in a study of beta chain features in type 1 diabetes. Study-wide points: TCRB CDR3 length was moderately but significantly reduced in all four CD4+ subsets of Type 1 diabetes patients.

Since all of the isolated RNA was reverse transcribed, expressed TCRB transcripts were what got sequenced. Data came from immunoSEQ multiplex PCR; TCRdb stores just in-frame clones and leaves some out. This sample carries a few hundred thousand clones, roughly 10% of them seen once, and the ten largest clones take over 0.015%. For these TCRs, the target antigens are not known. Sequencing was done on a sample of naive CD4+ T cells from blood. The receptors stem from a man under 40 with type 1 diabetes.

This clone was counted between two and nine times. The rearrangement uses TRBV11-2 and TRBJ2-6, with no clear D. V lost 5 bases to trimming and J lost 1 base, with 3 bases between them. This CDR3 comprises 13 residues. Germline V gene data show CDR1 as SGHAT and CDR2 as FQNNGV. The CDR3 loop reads CASSQSGANVLTF. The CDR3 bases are TGTGCCAGCAGCCAGTCTGGGGCCAACGTCCTGACTTTC.

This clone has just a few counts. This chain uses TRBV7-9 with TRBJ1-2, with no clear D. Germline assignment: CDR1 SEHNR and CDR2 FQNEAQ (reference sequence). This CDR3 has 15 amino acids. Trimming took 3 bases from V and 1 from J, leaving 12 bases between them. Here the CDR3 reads CASSFAESYNYGYTF. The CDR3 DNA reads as TGTGCCAGCAGCTTCGCCGAGAGTTATAACTATGGCTACACCTTC.

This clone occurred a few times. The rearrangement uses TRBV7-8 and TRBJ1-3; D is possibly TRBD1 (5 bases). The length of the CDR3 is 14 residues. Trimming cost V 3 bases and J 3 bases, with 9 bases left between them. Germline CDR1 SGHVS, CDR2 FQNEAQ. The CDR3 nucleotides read TGTGCCAGCAGCTTCGGGGGGTTTGGAAACACCATATATTTT. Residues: CASSFGGFGNTIYF.

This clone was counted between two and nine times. The CDR3 spells CASSLQGTQETQYF. The CDR3 nucleotides read TGTGCCAGCAGCTTACAGGGGACCCAAGAGACCCAGTACTTC. V and J are TRBV7-9 and TRBJ2-5; a weak D match, TRBD1 (6 bases). In germline, CDR1 is SEHNR, CDR2 FQNEAQ (reference sequence). This CDR3 has 14 amino acids. The V gene lost 2 bases and the J gene lost 1 base, with 8 bases spanning the gap.

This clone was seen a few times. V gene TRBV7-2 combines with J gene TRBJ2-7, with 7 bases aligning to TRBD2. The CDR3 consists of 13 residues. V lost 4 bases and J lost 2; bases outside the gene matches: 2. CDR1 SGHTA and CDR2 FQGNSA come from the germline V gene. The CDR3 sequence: CASSSGGTYEQYF. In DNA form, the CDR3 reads TGTGCCAGCAGCTCCGGGGGGACCTACGAGCAGTACTTC.

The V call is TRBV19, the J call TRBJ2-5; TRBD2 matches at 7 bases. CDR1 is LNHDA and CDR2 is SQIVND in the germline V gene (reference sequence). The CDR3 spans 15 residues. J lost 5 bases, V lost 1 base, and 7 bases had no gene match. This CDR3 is CASSIAPTSRETQYF. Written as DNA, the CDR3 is TGTGCCAGTAGTATAGCCCCGACTAGCAGGGAGACCCAGTACTTC.

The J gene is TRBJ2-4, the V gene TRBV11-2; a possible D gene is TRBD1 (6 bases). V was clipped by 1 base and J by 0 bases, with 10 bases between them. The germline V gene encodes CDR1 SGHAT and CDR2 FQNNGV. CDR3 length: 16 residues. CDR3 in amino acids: CASSLVWGQAKNIQYF. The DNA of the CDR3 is TGTGCCAGCAGCTTAGTGTGGGGGCAAGCCAAAAACATTCAGTACTTC.

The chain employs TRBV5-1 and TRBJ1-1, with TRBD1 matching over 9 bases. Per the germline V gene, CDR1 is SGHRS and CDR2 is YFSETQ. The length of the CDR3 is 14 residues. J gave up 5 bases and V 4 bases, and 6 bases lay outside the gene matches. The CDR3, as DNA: TGCGCCAGCAGCCACGGACAGGGGAATACTGAAGCTTTCTTT. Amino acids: CASSHGQGNTEAFF. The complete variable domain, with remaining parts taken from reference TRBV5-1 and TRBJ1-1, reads KAGVTQTPRYLIKTRGQQVTLSCSPISGHRSVSWYQQTPGQGLQFLFEYFSETQRNKGNFPGRFSGRQFSNSRSEMNVSTLELGDSALYLCASSHGQGNTEAFFGQGTRLTVV.

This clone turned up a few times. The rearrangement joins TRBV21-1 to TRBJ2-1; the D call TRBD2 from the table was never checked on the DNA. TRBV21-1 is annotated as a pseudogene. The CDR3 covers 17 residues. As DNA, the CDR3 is TGTGCCACCACGGGAGGGGGGTTGACTAGCGGGCTTAGGACGGAGTTCTTC. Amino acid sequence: CATTGGGLTSGLRTEFF.

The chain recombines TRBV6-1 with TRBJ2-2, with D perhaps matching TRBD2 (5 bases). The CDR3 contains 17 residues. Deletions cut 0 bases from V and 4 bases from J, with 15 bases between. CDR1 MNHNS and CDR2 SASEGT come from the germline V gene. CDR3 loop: CASSEAGGYSSTGELFF. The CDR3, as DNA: TGTGCCAGCAGTGAAGCCGGCGGGTATTCGAGCACCGGGGAGCTGTTTTTT.

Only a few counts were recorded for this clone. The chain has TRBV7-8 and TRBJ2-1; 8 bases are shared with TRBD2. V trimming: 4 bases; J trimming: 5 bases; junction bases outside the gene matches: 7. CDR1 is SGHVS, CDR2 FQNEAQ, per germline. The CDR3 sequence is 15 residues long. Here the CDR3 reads CASSYRGGDDNEQFF. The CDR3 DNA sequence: TGTGCCAGCAGCTACCGGGGGGGAGATGACAATGAGCAGTTCTTC.

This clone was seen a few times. CDR3 sequence (DNA): TGCGCCAGCAGCCTCCTCGCCAGCAGGGACGAGCAGTACTTC. Translation gives CASSLLASRDEQYF. The V and J genes are TRBV5-1 and TRBJ2-7; D possibly corresponds to TRBD1 (5 bases). The CDR3 contains 14 residues. CDR1 is SGHRS, CDR2 YFSETQ, per germline. The germline V and J ends were trimmed by 4 bases and 5 bases, with 16 bases remaining between them.

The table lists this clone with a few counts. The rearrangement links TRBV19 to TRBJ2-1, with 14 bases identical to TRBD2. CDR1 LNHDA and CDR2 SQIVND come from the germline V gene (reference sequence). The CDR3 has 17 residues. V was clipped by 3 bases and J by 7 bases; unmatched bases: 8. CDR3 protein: CASSMRETSGGANEQFF. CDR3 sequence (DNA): TGTGCCAGTAGTATGAGGGAGACTAGCGGGGGGGCGAATGAGCAGTTCTTC.

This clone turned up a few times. The CDR3 loop is CASNSGTENSPLHF. The DNA of the CDR3 is TGTGCCAGCAACTCCGGGACAGAAAATTCACCCCTCCACTTT. The chain is built from TRBV7-2 and TRBJ1-6; 7 nucleotides align to TRBD1. Germline CDR1 SGHTA, CDR2 FQGNSA. The CDR3 covers 14 residues. Trimming removed 7 bases from V and 7 bases from J; junction bases left unmatched: 7.

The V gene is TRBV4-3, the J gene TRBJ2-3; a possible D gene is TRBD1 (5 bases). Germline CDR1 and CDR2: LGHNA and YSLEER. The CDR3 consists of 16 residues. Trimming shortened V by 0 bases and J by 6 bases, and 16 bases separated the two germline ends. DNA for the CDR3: TGCGCCAGCAGCCAAGATCTCCTTACAGGTCTGGATACGCAGTATTTT. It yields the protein CASSQDLLTGLDTQYF.

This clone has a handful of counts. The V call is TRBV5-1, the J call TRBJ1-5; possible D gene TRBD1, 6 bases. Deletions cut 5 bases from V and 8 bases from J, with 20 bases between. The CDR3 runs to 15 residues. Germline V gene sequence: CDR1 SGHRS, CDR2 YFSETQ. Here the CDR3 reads CASRGGQTATEPQHF. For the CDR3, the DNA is TGCGCCAGCAGAGGAGGACAGACGGCGACGGAGCCCCAGCATTTT.

The CDR3 nucleotides are TGTGCCAGCTCACCGGGCACAGGGGGGGGCTCTGAAGCTTTCTTT. Translated, it gives CASSPGTGGGSEAFF. The J gene is TRBJ1-1, the V gene TRBV18, with TRBD1 identical over 8 bases. V dropped 3 bases and J dropped 6; count of bases not matched to a gene: 9. CDR1 and CDR2 (germline): KGHSH, LQKENI. The CDR3 runs to 15 residues.

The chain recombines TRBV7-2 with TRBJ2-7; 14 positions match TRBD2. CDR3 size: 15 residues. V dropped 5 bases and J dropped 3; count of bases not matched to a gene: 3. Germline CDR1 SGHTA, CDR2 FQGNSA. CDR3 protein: CASSPGTSGGYEQYF. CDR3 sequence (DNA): TGTGCCAGCAGCCCTGGGACTAGCGGGGGCTACGAGCAGTACTTC.

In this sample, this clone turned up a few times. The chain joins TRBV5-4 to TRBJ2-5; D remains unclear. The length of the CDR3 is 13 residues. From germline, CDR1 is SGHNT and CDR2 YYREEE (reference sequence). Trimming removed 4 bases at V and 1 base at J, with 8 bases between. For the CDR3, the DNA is TGTGCCAGCAGCCACGCGCTCCAAGAGACCCAGTACTTC. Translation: CASSHALQETQYF.

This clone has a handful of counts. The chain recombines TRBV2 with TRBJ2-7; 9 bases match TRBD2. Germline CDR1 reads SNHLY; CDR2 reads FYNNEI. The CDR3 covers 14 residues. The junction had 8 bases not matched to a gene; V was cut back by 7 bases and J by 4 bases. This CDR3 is CASISGLAKYEQYF. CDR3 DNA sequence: TGTGCCAGCATTTCGGGACTAGCAAAGTACGAGCAGTACTTC.

CDR3: CASSQRVPRLAQNEQFF. The CDR3 region has the DNA TGTGCCAGCAGCCAACGGGTCCCGAGACTAGCTCAAAATGAGCAGTTCTTC. V usage is TRBV14 and J usage is TRBJ2-1; 7 positions agree with TRBD2. V gave up 2 bases and J gave up 7 bases; unmatched junction bases: 14. This CDR3 spans 17 amino acids. Germline assignment: CDR1 SGHDN and CDR2 FVKESK. The full variable domain, rest sourced from reference TRBV14 and TRBJ2-1, is EAGVTQFPSHSVIEKGQTVTLRCDPISGHDNLYWYRRVMGKEIKFLLHFVKESKQDESGMPNNRFLAERTGGTYSTLKVQPAELEDSGVYFCASSQRVPRLAQNEQFFGPGTRLTVL.

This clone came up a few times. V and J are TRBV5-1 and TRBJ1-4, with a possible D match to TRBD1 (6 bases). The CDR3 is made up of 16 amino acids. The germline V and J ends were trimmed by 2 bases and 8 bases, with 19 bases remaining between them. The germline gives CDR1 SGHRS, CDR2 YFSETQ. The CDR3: CASSLTGHSPYEKLFF. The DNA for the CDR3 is TGCGCCAGCAGCTTAACAGGGCACTCGCCGTACGAAAAACTGTTTTTT.

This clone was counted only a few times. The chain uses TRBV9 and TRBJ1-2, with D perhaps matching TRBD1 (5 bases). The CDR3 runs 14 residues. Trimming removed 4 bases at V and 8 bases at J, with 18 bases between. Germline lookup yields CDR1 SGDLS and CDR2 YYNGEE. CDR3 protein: CASSTGRTFQGYTF. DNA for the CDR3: TGTGCCAGCAGCACCGGAAGGACATTCCAAGGCTACACCTTC.

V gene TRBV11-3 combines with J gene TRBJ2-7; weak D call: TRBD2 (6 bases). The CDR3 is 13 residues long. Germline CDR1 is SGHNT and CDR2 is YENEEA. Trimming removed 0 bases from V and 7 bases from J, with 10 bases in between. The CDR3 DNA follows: TGTGCCAGCAGCTTAGAAAGGGCGGGAGAGCAGTACTTC. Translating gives CASSLERAGEQYF.

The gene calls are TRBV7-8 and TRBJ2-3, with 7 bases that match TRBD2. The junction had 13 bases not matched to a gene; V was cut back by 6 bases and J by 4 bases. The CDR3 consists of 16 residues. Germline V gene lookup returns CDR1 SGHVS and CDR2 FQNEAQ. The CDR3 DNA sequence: TGTGCCAGCAGACCCTTCCGGGGGGTGAGGGCAGATACGCAGTATTTT. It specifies CASRPFRGVRADTQYF.

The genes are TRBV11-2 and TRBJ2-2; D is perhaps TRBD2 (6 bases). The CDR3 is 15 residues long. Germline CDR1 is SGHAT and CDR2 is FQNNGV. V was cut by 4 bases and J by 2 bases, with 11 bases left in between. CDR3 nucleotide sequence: TGTGCCAGCAGCTGGGGACTGGCAAACACCGGGGAGCTGTTTTTT. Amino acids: CASSWGLANTGELFF.

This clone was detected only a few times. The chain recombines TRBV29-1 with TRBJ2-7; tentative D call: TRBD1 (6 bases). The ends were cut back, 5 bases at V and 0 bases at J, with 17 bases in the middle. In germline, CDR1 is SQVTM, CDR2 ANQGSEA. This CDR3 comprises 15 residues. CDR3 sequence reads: CSVTLTGLTSYEQYF. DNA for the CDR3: TGCAGCGTTACCTTGACAGGACTCACCTCCTACGAGCAGTACTTC.